Listed here is a single TCR beta chain. Its cognate antigen is unknown. TCRdb's copy holds only in-frame clones and misses some; the assay was immunoSEQ multiplex PCR. The sample contains 18,000 or so clones, over 65% of which appear only once. Germline values: CDR1 GTSNPN, CDR2 SVGIG (reference sequence). The CDR3 spans 11 residues. V was pared by 2 bases and J by 6 bases, with 7 bases between. Before the COVID-19 pandemic, during about 2010-2018, CD4+ T cells were taken from unexposed donors. CD4+ T cells were isolated from the cells after around 11 days of culture. Unexposed-donor CD4+ T cells were probed with SARS-CoV-2 S/N and four cold-coronavirus spikes, cells permitting. These data come from a study of CD4 T cells in relation to SARS-CoV-2 and coronaviruses. Study context: TCR beta CDR3s were sequenced after 10-day antigen culture of PBMCs. Notes on the study in general: This crossreactivity analysis covered spike protein alone, no other viral proteins.

This chain links TRBV30 with TRBJ1-2; no clear D gene. The sequenced sample was CD4+ T cells from PBMCs, cultured in vitro. The TCR sequence derives from a human donor in good health. CDR3 loop: CAWSPNDGYTF. Written as DNA, the CDR3 is TGTGCCTGGAGTCCTAATGATGGCTACACCTTC.